The text below deals with one TCR beta chain. The target antigen is unknown. A multiplex PCR was run with 60 Vbeta primers and 13 Jbeta primers. Sequencing was performed with immunoSEQ multiplex PCR; in TCRdb, only in-frame clones are kept and a portion is missing. The table includes under 200,000 clones, roughly 83% detected once. This entry belongs to a study of cytomegalovirus exposure and HLA in healthy donors. Study-wide results and limits: V segments that were indistinguishable, TRBV6-2 and TRBV6-3 among them, were omitted from analysis. TCR beta V- and J-gene trimming, according to a later analysis, was linked to a missense DCLRE1C variant.

This CDR3 has 15 amino acids. Germline CDR1 and CDR2: SGDLS and YYNGEE. V lost 0 bases and J 4 bases, leaving 13 bases between the germline ends. The chain carries TRBV9 and TRBJ1-1, with D possibly matching TRBD1 (5 bases). The specimen sequenced was PBMCs. The receptor comes from a male donor in good health and CMV-seropositive. CDR3 sequence (DNA): TGTGCCAGCAGCGTAGACGTTCTCGGGGGCACTGAAGCTTTCTTT. Protein: CASSVDVLGGTEAFF.